This T cell receptor (beta chain) was found in a study of blood T cell repertoires in COVID-19. About the study: The United States, Italy and Spain provided the acute and convalescent COVID-19 samples. The analysed material was cDNA or gDNA that came from T cells, B-cell-depleted T cells, or PBMCs.

The CDR3 extends over 13 amino acids. V was trimmed by 3 bases and J by 6 bases, leaving 12 bases between them. Germline V gene data show CDR1 as SQVTM and CDR2 as ANQGSEA. The authors' processing: Reference gene primer amplification in the assay estimated nucleated cell counts. Only in-frame clones appear in the TCRdb table, and some are missing; sequencing was by immunoSEQ multiplex PCR. That table furnishes V, J and clone size, whereas the DNA furnished D and trimming. The sample has some 200,000 clones; roughly nine tenths are singletons. The chain employs TRBV29-1 and TRBJ1-5; D possibly corresponds to TRBD1 (5 bases). The sequence was obtained from a woman in her fifties or sixties with acute or convalescent COVID-19. The sequenced sample consisted of peripheral blood. In nucleotides, the CDR3 is TGCAGCGTTGACTCGGGGGGAGGTCAGCCCCAGCATTTT. This sequence encodes CSVDSGGGQPQHF.